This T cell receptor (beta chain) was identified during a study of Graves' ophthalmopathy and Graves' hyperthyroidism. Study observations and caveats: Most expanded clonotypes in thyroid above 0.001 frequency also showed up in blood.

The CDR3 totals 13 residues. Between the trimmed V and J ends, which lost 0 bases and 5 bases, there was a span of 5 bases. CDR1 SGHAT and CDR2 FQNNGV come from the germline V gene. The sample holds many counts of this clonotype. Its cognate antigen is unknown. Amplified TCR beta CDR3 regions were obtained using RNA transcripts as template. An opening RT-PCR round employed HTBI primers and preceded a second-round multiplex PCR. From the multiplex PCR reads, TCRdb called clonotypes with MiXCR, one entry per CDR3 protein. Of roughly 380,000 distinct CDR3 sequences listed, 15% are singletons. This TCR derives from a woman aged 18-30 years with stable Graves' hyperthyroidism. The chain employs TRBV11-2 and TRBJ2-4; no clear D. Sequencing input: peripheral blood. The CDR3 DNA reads TGTGCCAGCAGCTTAGATCGGCAAAACATTCAGTACTTC. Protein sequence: CASSLDRQNIQYF.